This record covers a single TCR beta chain. Its specificity is unknown. In germline, CDR1 is LGHNA, CDR2 YNFKEQ. J was trimmed by 5 bases and V by 7 bases; bases with no gene match: 8. This CDR3 has 15 amino acids. Clones were read by immunoSEQ multiplex PCR, and TCRdb kept only the in-frame ones, dropping some. The profile shows about 57,000 clones, 70% to 90% of them singletons. These data come from a study of graft-versus-host responses after intestinal transplantation. Study findings and constraints: Among circulating GvH clones, peak levels were associated with early post-transplant declines in HvG clones. GvH clones detected in recipient marrow included some appearing first in ileum or blood.

Sequencing was performed on PBMCs, taken 26 days after transplant. This chain joins TRBV4-2 and TRBJ1-6, with 7 bases lining up with TRBD1. The clonotype was recovered from a human patient who received an intestinal transplant, so some T cells may come from the graft donor. The CDR3 protein is CASMRGQEDNSPLHF. The CDR3, as DNA: TGTGCCAGCATGCGAGGACAGGAGGATAATTCACCCCTCCACTTT.